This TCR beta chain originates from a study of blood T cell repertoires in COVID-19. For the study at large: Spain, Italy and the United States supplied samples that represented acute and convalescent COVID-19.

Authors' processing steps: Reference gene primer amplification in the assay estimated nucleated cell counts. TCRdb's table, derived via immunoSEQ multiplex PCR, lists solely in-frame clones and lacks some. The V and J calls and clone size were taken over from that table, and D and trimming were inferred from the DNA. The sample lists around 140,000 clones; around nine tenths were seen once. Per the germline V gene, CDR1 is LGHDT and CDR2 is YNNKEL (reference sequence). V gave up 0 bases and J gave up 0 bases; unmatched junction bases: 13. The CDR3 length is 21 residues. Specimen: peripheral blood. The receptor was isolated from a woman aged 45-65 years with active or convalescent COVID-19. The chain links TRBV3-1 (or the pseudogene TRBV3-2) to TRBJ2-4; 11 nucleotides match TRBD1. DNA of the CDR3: TGTGCCAGCAGCCAAGAACGGACAGGGGGCGAGCTGCCATTAGCCAAAAACATTCAGTACTTC. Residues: CASSQERTGGELPLAKNIQYF.